This TCR beta chain was documented in a study of cytomegalovirus exposure and HLA in healthy donors. It was with 60 Vbeta and 13 Jbeta primers that the PCR ran. Using immunoSEQ multiplex PCR, the repertoire was profiled, and TCRdb retains in-frame clones only, with some absent. The data hold approximately 190,000 clones, with around 82% observed a single time. The donors were healthy bone marrow donors. There are 16 residues in the CDR3. Germline values: CDR1 SEHNR, CDR2 FQNEAQ (reference sequence). V shed 0 bases, J shed 2 bases, and the junction held 4 bases outside the gene matches. The chain links TRBV7-9 to TRBJ1-3, with TRBD1 identical over 7 bases. Sequenced material: PBMCs. This receptor was identified in a man aged 35 to 55 in good health and CMV-seropositive. The DNA of the CDR3 is TGTGCCAGCAGCTTAGCCGCAGGGGGTACTGGAAACACCATATATTTT. Amino acid sequence: CASSLAAGGTGNTIYF.